The clone carrying this TCR beta chain is a singleton in its sample. The data are from a study of blood T cell repertoires in COVID-19. Study at large: Italy, Spain and the United States were the sources of the convalescent and acute COVID-19 samples. PBMCs, B-cell-depleted T cells, or T cells provided the cDNA or gDNA that made up the material.

CDR1 and CDR2 (germline): MDHEN, SYDVKM. Trimming left V 3 bases short and J 0 bases short, with 14 bases between. The length of the CDR3 is 16 residues. Methods used by the authors: Researchers report that nucleated cell counts were estimated from reference gene primer amplification. The data were produced by immunoSEQ multiplex PCR, yet TCRdb's version contains in-frame clones alone and is incomplete. The V and J calls and clone size come from that table; D and trimming were worked out from the DNA. Here the sample spans 80,000 to 100,000 clones, around 74% being singletons. Enrollment of patients from Seattle took place during active infection, with longitudinal follow-up.

The V call is TRBV28, the J call TRBJ1-2, with D possibly matching TRBD1 (6 bases). The receptor comes from a man aged 70 or older with COVID-19, enrolled during active disease. The sample consisted of peripheral blood. CDR3 DNA sequence: TGTGCCAGCAGTTTTAGGGGGGGGGCCGCTAACTATGGCTACACCTTC. It yields the protein CASSFRGGAANYGYTF.